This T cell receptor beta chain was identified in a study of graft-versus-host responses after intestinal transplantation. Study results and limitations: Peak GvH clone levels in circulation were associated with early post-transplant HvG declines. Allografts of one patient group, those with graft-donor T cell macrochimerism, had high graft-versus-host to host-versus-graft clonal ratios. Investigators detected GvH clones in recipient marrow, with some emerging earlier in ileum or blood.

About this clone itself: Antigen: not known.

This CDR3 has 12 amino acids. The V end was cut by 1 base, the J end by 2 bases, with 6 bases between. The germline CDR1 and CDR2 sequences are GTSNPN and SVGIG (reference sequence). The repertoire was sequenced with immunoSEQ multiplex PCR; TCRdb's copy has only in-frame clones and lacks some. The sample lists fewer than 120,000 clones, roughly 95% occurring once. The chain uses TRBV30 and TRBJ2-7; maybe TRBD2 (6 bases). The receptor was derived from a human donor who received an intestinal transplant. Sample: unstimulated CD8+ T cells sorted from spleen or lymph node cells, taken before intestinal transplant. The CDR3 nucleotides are TGTGCCTGGAGTGGGACTACCTACGAGCAGTACTTC. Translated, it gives CAWSGTTYEQYF.